The sequence of this TCR beta chain was determined in a study of blood T cell repertoires in COVID-19. Study details: Acute-phase and convalescent COVID-19 samples originated in the United States, Italy and Spain.

Enrolment of Seattle patients took place during active infection, and they were followed longitudinally. The CDR3 spans 15 residues. With V trimmed by 5 bases and J by 5 bases, 10 bases remained unmatched. Germline CDR1 and CDR2: MNHEY and SVGAGI. In the original workflow: The assay estimated nucleated cells by amplifying reference gene primers. The repertoire was sequenced with immunoSEQ multiplex PCR; TCRdb's copy has only in-frame clones and lacks some. V and J calls and clone size follow that table, whereas D and trimming were derived from the DNA. The sample includes a few hundred thousand clones, roughly 90% of them seen just once.

Sample: peripheral blood. This sequence joins TRBV6-5 and TRBJ2-5; 8 bases are shared with TRBD2. The sequence was collected from an older woman with COVID-19, enrolled during active disease. The CDR3 DNA follows: TGTGCCAGCAGTCCGAACGGGGGGGAGAGGGAGACCCAGTACTTC. Protein product: CASSPNGGERETQYF.